The T cell receptor (beta chain) described here comes from a study of T cell repertoires in cytomegalovirus infection. Each CDR3 protein is one row after TCRdb ran MiXCR on the reads. The sample lists roughly 310,000 distinct CDR3 sequences, roughly a sixth occurring once. Study-wide points: Dominating the ex vivo response were TCR beta clonotypes that were CMV-specific and HLA-C-restricted.

V lost 8 bases and J lost 14, with 27 bases in between. The CDR3 runs to 15 residues. Comment on this clonotype: Its matching antigen is unknown.

Sequenced: PBMCs. The chain is built from TRBV12-3 or TRBV12-4 and TRBJ1-4, with D possibly TRBD1 on 5 matching bases. The TCR sequence derives from a human donor in good health (CMV status not recorded). Some clones in this sample may be carry-over from other donors' samples. This chain's CDR3 is CASSWGEEELGSLFF. The CDR3 DNA is TGTGCCAGCTCTTGGGGGGAAGAGGAACTAGGATCGCTGTTTTTT.